The 22 T cell receptor beta chains presented below share a single source sample, sequenced in a study of blood T cell repertoires in COVID-19 (dated by TCRdb to the early 2020s). Library construction relied on the immunoSEQ multiplex PCR assay. Held by TCRdb, this immuneACCESS table contains in-frame sequences only and omits some clones. Under half of the omission traces to an unresolved V gene where checked; the cause of the rest is unknown. For this sample there are more than 100,000 clones; around 92% appear just once. The ten biggest clones cover around 3.7% of the sample. Material: peripheral blood. These receptors came from a woman aged 55-69 years with acute or convalescent COVID-19.

CDR3 protein: CASSYSSIYGYTF. CDR3 bases: TGTGCCAGCAGTTACTCGTCCATCTATGGCTACACCTTC. The chain couples TRBV6-5 to TRBJ1-2; D gene uncertain. This CDR3 contains 13 residues. Trimming removed 0 bases from V and 4 bases from J, with 6 bases in between. Germline V CDR1 and CDR2: MNHEY, SVGAGI.

This clone was observed a handful of times. The V gene is TRBV3-1 (or the pseudogene TRBV3-2), the J gene TRBJ2-1, with D unclear. The CDR3 has 14 amino acids. Trimming pared 4 bases from V and 0 bases from J, leaving 7 bases between. Germline-derived CDR1 and CDR2 are LGHDT and YNNKEL (reference sequence). CDR3 nucleotide sequence: TGTGCCAGCAGCCCCCTAAGCTCCTACAATGAGCAGTTCTTC. Its protein is CASSPLSSYNEQFF.

This clone was recorded only once. This chain uses TRBV9 with TRBJ2-2, with D perhaps matching TRBD2 (5 bases). V was trimmed by 4 bases and J by 3 bases, leaving 13 bases between them. Germline lookup yields CDR1 SGDLS and CDR2 YYNGEE. The CDR3 extends over 15 amino acids. The CDR3 sequence is CASSPFTRDTGELFF. CDR3 DNA: TGTGCCAGCAGCCCATTCACGCGGGACACCGGGGAGCTGTTTTTT.

V and J are TRBV19 and TRBJ1-5; 8 nucleotides match TRBD1. Looked up from germline, CDR1 is LNHDA and CDR2 is SQIVND (reference sequence). With 6 bases clipped from V and 3 bases from J, the junction kept 10 bases outside the gene matches. The CDR3 is 16 amino acids. In DNA, the CDR3 is TGTGCCAGTAGCCGTGGCACAGGGGGTGTCAATCAGCCCCAGCATTTT. This codes for CASSRGTGGVNQPQHF.

The chain is built from TRBV28 and TRBJ1-1, with 11 bases matching TRBD1. The CDR3 has 15 residues. V gave up 5 bases and J gave up 11 bases; unmatched junction bases: 13. From germline, CDR1 is MDHEN and CDR2 SYDVKM. The CDR3 spells CASSPRGQGAKDAFF. The CDR3 DNA reads as TGTGCCAGCAGTCCGCGAGGACAGGGGGCAAAGGACGCTTTCTTT.

This clone was recorded once. This chain links TRBV19 with TRBJ2-1, with TRBD2 identical over 7 bases. CDR1 is LNHDA and CDR2 is SQIVND in the germline V gene (reference sequence). Trimming cost V 4 bases and J 4 bases; bases outside gene matches: 4. The CDR3 has 14 residues. CDR3 residues: CASSSGSDYNEQFF. CDR3 DNA sequence: TGTGCCAGTAGTAGCGGGAGCGATTACAATGAGCAGTTCTTC.

This chain links TRBV10-3 with TRBJ1-3; no reliable D call. The V end was cut by 4 bases, the J end by 4 bases, with 8 bases between. This CDR3 region has 13 residues. Germline V CDR1 and CDR2: ENHRY, SYGVKD. The CDR3 region has the DNA TGTGCCATCAGTGCTGTATCCGGAAACACCATATATTTT. Translation gives CAISAVSGNTIYF.

The CDR3: CASSPTPGHSSYEQYF. CDR3 in DNA: TGTGCCAGCAGCCCTACTCCGGGTCATAGCTCCTACGAGCAGTACTTC. The rearrangement links TRBV11-2 to TRBJ2-7, with unresolved D. V lost 5 bases and J lost 0, with 17 bases in between. This CDR3 is 16 amino acids long. Germline V gene sequence: CDR1 SGHAT, CDR2 FQNNGV.

The chain carries TRBV7-3 and TRBJ1-1; D is perhaps TRBD1 (6 bases). This CDR3 is 13 amino acids long. Germline V gives CDR1 SGHTA, CDR2 FQGTGA. Trimming took 5 bases from V and 1 from J, leaving 8 bases between them. CDR3 sequence (DNA): TGTGCCAGCAGCGGGGGCTGGAACACTGAAGCTTTCTTT. It yields the protein CASSGGWNTEAFF.

V and J are TRBV6-1 and TRBJ2-1; 9 nucleotides agree with TRBD2. Germline V gene data show CDR1 as MNHNS and CDR2 as SASEGT. V lost 5 bases and J lost 8; bases outside the gene matches: 1. There are 12 residues in the CDR3. The CDR3 sequence is CASSSSGDEQFF. The CDR3 DNA reads as TGTGCCAGCAGTTCTAGCGGGGATGAGCAGTTCTTC.

The chain joins TRBV6-5 to TRBJ1-5; 9 bases align to TRBD1. The CDR3 length is 15 residues. V was pared by 3 bases and J by 8 bases, with 8 bases of the junction left unmatched. Germline V gene data show CDR1 as MNHEY and CDR2 as SVGAGI. In DNA, the CDR3 is TGTGCCAGCAGTTATCAACAGGGGGCGGGGGAGCCCCAGCATTTT. It is translated as CASSYQQGAGEPQHF.

The chain combines TRBV20-1 with TRBJ2-1; D gene uncertain. Trimming stripped 3 bases from V and 3 bases from J, with 12 bases between. The CDR3 is made up of 14 amino acids. CDR1 and CDR2 from the germline V gene are DFQATT and SNEGSKA (reference sequence). The CDR3 coding sequence is TGCAGTGCTAGTATGCCGTCGGGCTACAATGAGCAGTTCTTC. Protein: CSASMPSGYNEQFF.

This chain connects TRBV6-5 to TRBJ1-5; TRBD1 might be the D (6 bases). V lost 11 bases and J 7 bases, leaving 21 bases between the germline ends. This CDR3 has 14 amino acids. Germline V gene data show CDR1 as MNHEY and CDR2 as SVGAGI. The CDR3 DNA sequence: TGTGCCCTTGCCACAGGGTCCAAGATCCAGCCCCAGCATTTT. Its translation is CALATGSKIQPQHF.

The chain has TRBV6-1 and TRBJ2-1; 10 bases match TRBD2. Trimming removed 1 base from V and 4 bases from J; junction bases left unmatched: 4. CDR1 and CDR2 from the germline V gene are MNHNS and SASEGT. The CDR3 spans 16 residues. CDR3 protein: CASSEGSSGRYNEQFF. The CDR3 coding sequence is TGTGCCAGCAGTGAAGGCTCTAGCGGGAGATACAATGAGCAGTTCTTC.

This clone is a singleton in its sample. The chain joins TRBV6-1 to TRBJ1-5; D is ambiguous. CDR3 length equals 13 residues. Trimming left V 0 bases short and J 12 bases short, with 12 bases between. Germline CDR1 reads MNHNS; CDR2 reads SASEGT. Here the CDR3 DNA reads TGTGCCAGCAGTGAAGCGCAAACCACTCTCCAGCATTTT. This codes for CASSEAQTTLQHF.

V usage is TRBV9 and J usage is TRBJ1-4; 8 bases are shared with TRBD1. The CDR3 has 15 residues. Germline assignment: CDR1 SGDLS and CDR2 YYNGEE. J lost 8 bases, V lost 0 bases, and 6 bases had no gene match. CDR3 bases: TGTGCCAGCAGCGTAGCAGGGACAGGTTCGGAAAAACTGTTTTTT. Translating gives CASSVAGTGSEKLFF. Based on the CDR3 plus reference TRBV9 and TRBJ1-4, the full variable domain is DSGVTQTPKHLITATGQRVTLRCSPRSGDLSVYWYQQSLDQGLQFLIQYYNGEERAKGNILERFSAQQFPDLHSELNLSSLELGDSALYFCASSVAGTGSEKLFFGSGTQLSVL.

V is TRBV7-9 and J is TRBJ2-5; 7 positions match TRBD2. Per the germline V gene, CDR1 is SEHNR and CDR2 is FQNEAQ (reference sequence). This CDR3 is built from 12 residues. In DNA, the CDR3 is TGTGCAAGTGCGGGGGTACAAGAGACCCAGTACTTC. It encodes CASAGVQETQYF.

This chain uses TRBV28 with TRBJ1-5; 8 nucleotides match TRBD1. Germline V gene lookup returns CDR1 MDHEN and CDR2 SYDVKM. The V gene end was trimmed by 5 bases and the J gene end by 2 bases; junction bases not matched to a gene: 11. This CDR3 is 17 amino acids long. CDR3 in DNA: TGTGCCAGCAGTATCGGACAGGGTAGGTCGGGCAATCAGCCCCAGCATTTT. This gives the protein CASSIGQGRSGNQPQHF.

CDR3 in amino acids: CASSYSSGPSYEQYF. The CDR3, as DNA: TGTGCCAGCAGTTACTCGAGTGGGCCCTCCTACGAGCAGTACTTC. The chain combines TRBV6-5 with TRBJ2-7; D gene ambiguous. CDR1 MNHEY and CDR2 SVGAGI come from the germline V gene. V lost 0 bases and J lost 0, with 9 bases in between. The CDR3 consists of 15 residues.

The chain couples TRBV9 to TRBJ2-3; possible D gene TRBD2, 6 bases. V shed 4 bases and J shed 1 base, with 13 bases lying between them. Germline-derived CDR1 and CDR2 are SGDLS and YYNGEE. The CDR3 has 15 residues. In DNA, the CDR3 is TGTGCCAGCAGCATCTTAGGCGGGGGCACAGATACGCAGTATTTT. Translating it yields CASSILGGGTDTQYF.

The chain employs TRBV5-1 and TRBJ2-5; 7 bases are a match to TRBD1. This CDR3 has 16 residues. V was clipped by 4 bases and J by 2 bases; unmatched bases: 11. Per germline, CDR1 SGHRS and CDR2 YFSETQ. The CDR3 DNA reads TGCGCCAGCAGCCCTGGGACAGCAGACGTACAAGAGACCCAGTACTTC. Translating it yields CASSPGTADVQETQYF.

The J gene is TRBJ2-2, the V gene TRBV6-5; 8 bases fit TRBD1. CDR3 size: 12 residues. V gave up 10 bases and J gave up 6 bases; unmatched junction bases: 4. Germline V lookup: CDR1 MNHEY, CDR2 SVGAGI. In nucleotides, the CDR3 is TGTGCCACCCGGACAGGGCCCGGGGAGCTGTTTTTT. This gives the protein CATRTGPGELFF.